A single sample is the source of the 16 T cell receptor beta chains below, sequenced in a study of blood T cell repertoires in COVID-19 (dated by TCRdb to 2020 to 2021). Receptor libraries were prepared by the immunoSEQ multiplex PCR assay. This immuneACCESS table, as held by TCRdb, lists in-frame sequences with V and J called but not all clones. Of the missing ones, under half trace to an unresolved V gene in checked studies; the others have no known cause. This sample has tens of thousands of clones in its table, and 82% of those were observed once. Together, the top ten hold around 4.5% of the sample. The sample taken for sequencing was peripheral blood. Source of these receptors: a woman aged 55-75 years with acute or convalescent COVID-19.

The chain joins TRBV6-1 to TRBJ2-7; 10 nucleotides align to TRBD2. The germline V gene encodes CDR1 MNHNS and CDR2 SASEGT. Losses at the gene ends were 1 base for V and 2 bases for J; bases not matched to a gene: 2. The CDR3 runs to 15 residues. The CDR3 region is CASSEGLAGAYEQYF. Here the CDR3 DNA reads TGTGCCAGCAGTGAAGGGCTAGCGGGGGCCTACGAGCAGTACTTC.

The chain recombines TRBV9 with TRBJ1-4; TRBD1 matches at 7 bases. After removal of 4 bases from V and 3 bases from J, the junction contained 3 bases not matched to a gene. Germline assignment: CDR1 SGDLS and CDR2 YYNGEE. The CDR3 loop spans 14 amino acids. The CDR3 region has the DNA TGTGCCAGCAGCAGGGGGCTTGCTAATGAAAAACTGTTTTTT. Translated: CASSRGLANEKLFF.

The V call is TRBV5-1, the J call TRBJ1-2, with D possibly TRBD1 on 5 matching bases. Trimming cost V 2 bases and J 3 bases, with 8 bases left between them. There are 13 residues in the CDR3. Germline V CDR1 and CDR2: SGHRS, YFSETQ. CDR3 coding DNA: TGCGCCAGCAGCTTTGGGGGGGACTATGGCTACACCTTC. It yields the protein CASSFGGDYGYTF.

This clone has just a few counts. The rearrangement joins TRBV19 to TRBJ1-1, with 8 bases matching TRBD1. J was trimmed by 5 bases and V by 0 bases; bases with no gene match: 11. The length of the CDR3 is 17 residues. Germline V gene lookup returns CDR1 LNHDA and CDR2 SQIVND (reference sequence). The CDR3 here is CASSIDTGGRSRTEAFF. CDR3 DNA sequence: TGTGCCAGTAGTATAGACACAGGGGGTCGTTCTAGAACTGAAGCTTTCTTT.

The chain carries TRBV4-2 and TRBJ1-6; no definite D call. The CDR3 loop spans 16 amino acids. Germline CDR1 is LGHNA and CDR2 is YNFKEQ. V was cut by 0 bases and J by 0 bases, with 6 bases left in between. CDR3 sequence: CASSQDSGSYNSPLHF. The CDR3 region has the DNA TGTGCCAGCAGCCAAGACTCGGGCTCCTATAATTCACCCCTCCACTTT.

This clone has more than one count but fewer than ten. Distinct nucleotide sequences in the sample also encode this CDR3. This rearrangement joins TRBV5-1 to TRBJ2-5; TRBD1 matches 8 bases. This CDR3 region has 16 residues. The junction had 8 bases not matched to a gene; V was cut back by 4 bases and J by 0 bases. The germline CDR1 and CDR2 sequences are SGHRS and YFSETQ. Written as DNA, the CDR3 is TGCGCCAGCAGCGGGGGGACAGGAGGGTACCAAGAGACCCAGTACTTC. It encodes CASSGGTGGYQETQYF.

This chain joins TRBV6-5 and TRBJ1-1; perhaps TRBD1 as D (5 bases). The germline V and J ends were trimmed by 5 bases and 2 bases, with 12 bases remaining between them. Germline CDR1 reads MNHEY; CDR2 reads SVGAGI. There are 14 residues in the CDR3. CDR3 nucleotide sequence: TGTGCCAGCAGTCCGGGACTGATCAACACTGAAGCTTTCTTT. The encoded protein is CASSPGLINTEAFF.

The chain has TRBV12-3 or TRBV12-4 and TRBJ1-2; 7 bases fit TRBD1. CDR3 length: 13 amino acids. V was pared by 4 bases and J by 6 bases, with 5 bases of the junction left unmatched. The CDR3 reads CASSSRGTDGYTF. In DNA form, the CDR3 reads TGTGCCAGCAGTTCTCGCGGGACAGATGGCTACACCTTC.

This clone was detected only once. The chain recombines TRBV24-1 with TRBJ2-4, with TRBD2 identical over 10 bases. In germline, CDR1 is KGHDR, CDR2 SFDVKD. This CDR3 comprises 14 residues. V was pared by 9 bases and J by 5 bases, with 6 bases of the junction left unmatched. The CDR3 bases are TGTGCCACCCAGAAAGCGGGAGGGGAAAACATTCAGTACTTC. Translated, it gives CATQKAGGENIQYF.

V is TRBV2 and J is TRBJ1-5; 7 nucleotides line up with TRBD1. CDR1 is SNHLY, CDR2 FYNNEI, per germline. J lost 9 bases, V lost 6 bases, and 14 bases had no gene match. The CDR3 has 15 residues. The CDR3: CASRALGGQVLPQHF. In DNA form, the CDR3 reads TGTGCCAGCAGAGCATTGGGCGGACAGGTCCTGCCCCAGCATTTT.

The rearrangement joins TRBV20-1 to TRBJ1-1, with no clear D. The CDR3 is 10 amino acids. The ends were cut back, 6 bases at V and 7 bases at J, with 9 bases in the middle. Germline CDR1 DFQATT, CDR2 SNEGSKA (reference sequence). The CDR3 reads CSANMSEAFF. For the CDR3, the DNA is TGCAGTGCGAATATGAGTGAAGCTTTCTTT.

V usage is TRBV11-2 and J usage is TRBJ2-6; TRBD1 agrees at 7 bases. Germline lookup yields CDR1 SGHAT and CDR2 FQNNGV. Trimming removed 5 bases from V and 2 bases from J; junction bases left unmatched: 9. The CDR3 has 17 amino acids. DNA for the CDR3: TGTGCCAGCAGCCCTCGACAGGGACAAGCTGGGGCCAACGTCCTGACTTTC. This translates into CASSPRQGQAGANVLTF.

A few counts support this clone. The chain employs TRBV28 and TRBJ2-7; D is unclear. The germline V and J ends were trimmed by 3 bases and 2 bases, with 8 bases remaining between them. The CDR3 spans 13 residues. Per the germline V gene, CDR1 is MDHEN and CDR2 is SYDVKM. CDR3 sequence (DNA): TGTGCCAGCAGTTTTGCAGGCACCTACGAGCAGTACTTC. This gives the protein CASSFAGTYEQYF.

This clone was observed a handful of times. This rearrangement joins TRBV7-9 to TRBJ1-2, with TRBD1 matching 7 bases. The CDR3 runs 17 residues. Germline loops: CDR1 SEHNR, CDR2 FQNEAQ (reference sequence). Trimming cost V 5 bases and J 3 bases; bases outside gene matches: 15. DNA of the CDR3: TGTGCCAGCAGCGCCTCCGGGACAGTGTTCTCAGACTATGGCTACACCTTC. Protein product: CASSASGTVFSDYGYTF.

The genes are TRBV6-5 and TRBJ1-6; 7 positions match TRBD1. Germline V lookup: CDR1 MNHEY, CDR2 SVGAGI. The CDR3 runs to 15 residues. Trimming removed 4 bases from V and 7 bases from J; junction bases left unmatched: 7. CDR3 protein: CASSFRQGKNSPLHF. The CDR3 region has the DNA TGTGCCAGCAGTTTCCGACAGGGCAAAAATTCACCCCTCCACTTT.

The chain couples TRBV6-5 to TRBJ1-6, with 8 bases identical to TRBD1. CDR3 length equals 14 residues. Germline V CDR1 and CDR2: MNHEY, SVGAGI. Trimming cost V 2 bases and J 10 bases; bases outside gene matches: 4. This chain's CDR3 is CASSYSQGASPLHF. As DNA, the CDR3 is TGTGCCAGCAGTTACAGCCAGGGGGCCTCACCCCTCCACTTT.